Detailed here is one T cell receptor (beta chain). Its target is unknown. This table comes from immunoSEQ multiplex PCR, and its TCRdb copy is limited to in-frame clones, with some not included. The profile shows about 83,000 clones, about four fifths of them singletons. The sample belongs to a study of lymphopenia after photon versus proton radiotherapy. CDR3 length: 16 amino acids. Germline V lookup: CDR1 SGHTA, CDR2 FQGNSA. The J segment lost 9 bases and the V segment lost 1 base, leaving 12 bases of the junction unmatched. Study-level points and caveats: Survival link was tested only in deceased patients; proton benefit remains a possibility. Relative stability marked proton patients; photon patients lost diversity and naive cells. Post-nadir TCR diversity decline inversely tracked overall survival among those who died.

The sequencing here drew on peripheral blood, taken from a patient treated with proton-based radiotherapy. This chain links TRBV7-2 with TRBJ2-1; 7 bases are shared with TRBD2. This TCR was sampled from a man aged 55 to 69 with pancreatic cancer. The CDR3 protein is CASSLVTGGSFGEQFF. The CDR3 DNA is TGTGCCAGCAGCTTAGTTACTGGCGGGAGCTTCGGTGAGCAGTTCTTC.